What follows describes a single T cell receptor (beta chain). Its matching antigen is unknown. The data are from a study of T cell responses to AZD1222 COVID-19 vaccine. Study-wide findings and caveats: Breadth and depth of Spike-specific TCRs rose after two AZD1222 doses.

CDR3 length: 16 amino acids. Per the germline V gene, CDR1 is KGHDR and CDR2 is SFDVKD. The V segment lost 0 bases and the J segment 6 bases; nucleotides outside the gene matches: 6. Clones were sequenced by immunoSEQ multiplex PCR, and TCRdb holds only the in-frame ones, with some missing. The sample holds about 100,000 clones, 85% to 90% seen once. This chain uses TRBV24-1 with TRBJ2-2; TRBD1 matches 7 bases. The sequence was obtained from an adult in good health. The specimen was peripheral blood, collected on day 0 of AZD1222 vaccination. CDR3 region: CATSDLKGARAGELFF. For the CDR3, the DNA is TGTGCCACCAGTGATTTGAAGGGGGCGCGGGCCGGGGAGCTGTTTTTT.